The 2 T cell receptor beta chains below come from one sample, sequenced in a study of T cell clonality in common variable immunodeficiency. Clones were read by immunoSEQ multiplex PCR, and TCRdb kept only the in-frame ones, dropping some. The sample is made up of approximately 56,000 clones, none counted only once. Sequencing was performed on peripheral blood mononuclear cells. Receptor source: a person aged 18 to 70 in good health.

This clone was detected ten times or more. The sequence runs out 3 residues before the end of the CDR3; the remainder is reconstructed from the germline J gene. This chain links TRBV30 with TRBJ2-1; D gene unclear. The CDR3 totals 13 residues. Germline V lookup: CDR1 GTSNPN, CDR2 SVGIG (reference sequence). Trimming cost V 1 base and J 2 bases, with 6 bases left between them. Here the CDR3 reads CAWSGQAYNEQFF. The sequenced CDR3 bases are TGTGCCTGGAGTGGCCAGGCCTACAATGAG.

This clone showed up just a few times. The observed sequence ends 3 residues before the CDR3 terminus, with the missing tail filled in from the germline J gene. The chain is built from TRBV19 and TRBJ2-2, with 8 bases aligning to TRBD1. Germline V CDR1 and CDR2: LNHDA, SQIVND (reference sequence). The CDR3 covers 15 residues. CDR3 DNA, as far as it was read: TGTGCCAGTAGCCCTACGCCGACAGGGGCTGAAAAG. Amino acid sequence: CASSPTPTGAEK. The CDR3 in full is CASSPTPTGAEKLFF. Complete variable domain (other parts from reference TRBV19 and TRBJ2-2): DGGITQSPKYLFRKEGQNVTLSCEQNLNHDAMYWYRQDPGQGLRLIYYSQIVNDFQKGDIAEGYSVSREKKESFPLTVTSAQKNPTAFYLCASSPTPTGAEKLFFGEGSRLTVL.